These 14 T cell receptor beta chains were all obtained from the same sample, sequenced in a study of T cells in narcolepsy. Generated by immunoSEQ multiplex PCR, the TCRdb table keeps only in-frame clones and is missing some. The sample consists of 34,000 or so clones, 65% to 85% of them appearing once. Sequenced input: memory (CD45RA-) CD4+ T cells from blood. The receptors shown here come from a human donor in good health.

This clone was seen only once. This chain joins TRBV6-5 and TRBJ1-1; perhaps TRBD1 as D (5 bases). This CDR3 comprises 14 residues. Between the trimmed V and J ends, which lost 6 bases and 4 bases, there was a span of 15 bases. CDR1 is MNHEY and CDR2 is SVGAGI in the germline V gene. CDR3 protein: CASSPAPGFTEAFF. CDR3 nucleotide sequence: TGTGCCAGCAGCCCAGCCCCAGGGTTCACTGAAGCTTTCTTT.

The chain has TRBV18 and TRBJ2-1; D uncertain. This CDR3 region has 11 residues. With 5 bases removed from V and 9 bases from J, the gap between germline ends came to 8 bases. The V gene's germline CDR1 is KGHSH and CDR2 LQKENI. CDR3 amino acids: CASSSSSEQFF. The CDR3 coding sequence is TGTGCCAGCTCATCGTCGAGTGAGCAGTTCTTC.

The CDR3: CASSIASGPQYEQYF. The CDR3 coding sequence is TGTGCCAGTAGTATAGCTAGCGGGCCCCAATACGAGCAGTACTTC. The chain carries TRBV19 and TRBJ2-7; TRBD2 matches at 8 bases. This CDR3 has 15 amino acids. The germline V gene has CDR1 LNHDA and CDR2 SQIVND (reference sequence). Trimming cost V 1 base and J 4 bases; bases outside gene matches: 6.

The count of this clone is one. This chain joins TRBV5-4 and TRBJ2-7; no firm D call. Per germline, CDR1 SGHNT and CDR2 YYREEE (reference sequence). V shed 1 base and J shed 0 bases, with 8 bases lying between them. CDR3 length: 14 amino acids. The CDR3 here is CASSLLGISYEQYF. The DNA of the CDR3 is TGTGCCAGCAGCTTGTTAGGGATCTCCTACGAGCAGTACTTC.

The V and J genes are TRBV9 and TRBJ2-1, with D possibly called TRBD1 or TRBD2 (5 bases each). The CDR3 runs to 18 residues. The germline V and J ends were trimmed by 3 bases and 4 bases, with 23 bases remaining between them. Germline assignment: CDR1 SGDLS and CDR2 YYNGEE. CDR3 nucleotides: TGTGCCAGCAGCGAGGGGACCGACTCACCGGCCTTTTACAATGAGCAGTTCTTC. It specifies CASSEGTDSPAFYNEQFF. The whole variable domain, remainder taken from reference TRBV9 and TRBJ2-1, is DSGVTQTPKHLITATGQRVTLRCSPRSGDLSVYWYQQSLDQGLQFLIQYYNGEERAKGNILERFSAQQFPDLHSELNLSSLELGDSALYFCASSEGTDSPAFYNEQFFGPGTRLTVL.

This clone showed up just once. The V gene is TRBV30, the J gene TRBJ2-7, with TRBD2 matching 7 bases. The CDR3 spans 16 residues. Germline values: CDR1 GTSNPN, CDR2 SVGIG (reference sequence). Trimming removed 0 bases from V and 3 bases from J; junction bases left unmatched: 11. The CDR3 bases are TGTGCCTGGAGTGTACAGATGAGGGAGGGCCTCTACGAGCAGTACTTC. It yields the protein CAWSVQMREGLYEQYF.

The chain links TRBV5-1 to TRBJ2-5, with TRBD2 as a possible D gene (6 bases). The CDR3 loop spans 13 amino acids. Germline assignment: CDR1 SGHRS and CDR2 YFSETQ. The ends were cut back, 2 bases at V and 2 bases at J, with 7 bases in the middle. DNA of the CDR3: TGCGCCAGCAGCTTCGGACTACAAGAGACCCAGTACTTC. As protein: CASSFGLQETQYF.

This clone was seen a single time. The chain couples TRBV27 to TRBJ2-2; TRBD1 matches 10 bases. The V segment lost 5 bases and the J segment 3 bases; nucleotides outside the gene matches: 6. Germline CDR1 MNHEY, CDR2 SMNVEV (reference sequence). The CDR3 covers 16 residues. The CDR3 bases are TGTGCCAGCAGTCGGGACAGGGGATTCGACACCGGGGAGCTGTTTTTT. It yields the protein CASSRDRGFDTGELFF.

This chain links TRBV6-5 with TRBJ1-5; D is possibly TRBD1 (5 bases). The germline CDR1 and CDR2 sequences are MNHEY and SVGAGI. V was pared by 5 bases and J by 7 bases, with 15 bases between. The CDR3 contains 14 residues. This CDR3 is CASSKVGDRQPQHF. CDR3 DNA: TGTGCCAGCAGTAAAGTGGGGGATCGGCAGCCCCAGCATTTT.

This CDR3 reads CSVEGDKTGAYGYTF. The CDR3 nucleotides read TGCAGCGTTGAAGGGGATAAGACAGGAGCCTACGGCTACACCTTC. The V gene is TRBV29-1, the J gene TRBJ1-2; a weak D match, TRBD1 (6 bases). Trimming cost V 1 base and J 8 bases, with 20 bases left between them. Germline CDR1 reads SQVTM; CDR2 reads ANQGSEA. The CDR3 spans 15 residues. Drawing the rest from reference TRBV29-1 and TRBJ1-2, the complete variable domain is SAVISQKPSRDICQRGTSLTIQCQVDSQVTMMFWYRQQPGQSLTLIATANQGSEATYESGFVIDKFPISRPNLTFSTLTVSNMSPEDSSIYLCSVEGDKTGAYGYTFGSGTRLTVV.

The chain links TRBV5-4 to TRBJ1-1; possible D gene TRBD1, 5 bases. CDR1 SGHNT and CDR2 YYREEE come from the germline V gene (reference sequence). There are 15 residues in the CDR3. Deletions cut 3 bases from V and 6 bases from J, with 18 bases between. The CDR3, as DNA: TGTGCCAGCAGCTCCGGTGCGAGTAGGGACTCTGAAGCTTTCTTT. Translation gives CASSSGASRDSEAFF.

This clone was counted a single time. V gene TRBV27 combines with J gene TRBJ1-6; D unresolved. V lost 3 bases, J lost 5 bases, and 17 bases lay in between. CDR3 length: 17 amino acids. Looked up from germline, CDR1 is MNHEY and CDR2 is SMNVEV (reference sequence). In DNA form, the CDR3 reads TGTGCCAGCAGTTTCAATCGTGTGGCGGGGAATAATTCACCCCTCCACTTT. Translated, it gives CASSFNRVAGNNSPLHF.

V usage is TRBV5-1 and J usage is TRBJ2-4, with D perhaps matching TRBD2 (6 bases). Trimming left V 0 bases short and J 1 base short, with 11 bases between. Looked up from germline, CDR1 is SGHRS and CDR2 is YFSETQ. CDR3 length: 16 amino acids. CDR3 in amino acids: CASSLAPGGAKNIQYF. The CDR3 DNA reads as TGCGCCAGCAGCTTGGCCCCCGGAGGGGCCAAAAACATTCAGTACTTC. The full variable domain, completed using reference TRBV5-1 and TRBJ2-4, is KAGVTQTPRYLIKTRGQQVTLSCSPISGHRSVSWYQQTPGQGLQFLFEYFSETQRNKGNFPGRFSGRQFSNSRSEMNVSTLELGDSALYLCASSLAPGGAKNIQYFGAGTRLSVL.

Of note for this clone: Other DNA sequences from this sample encode an identical CDR3 as well. This rearrangement joins TRBV30 to TRBJ2-3; the match to TRBD2 covers 7 bases. Germline V CDR1 and CDR2: GTSNPN, SVGIG (reference sequence). V lost 0 bases and J lost 6; bases outside the gene matches: 0. The CDR3 runs to 12 residues. DNA of the CDR3: TGTGCCTGGAGTGTACTAGCGGATACGCAGTATTTT. Encoded protein: CAWSVLADTQYF.